These 12 T cell receptor beta chains were all obtained from the same sample, sequenced in a study of cytomegalovirus exposure and HLA in healthy donors. PCR involved 60 Vbeta and 13 Jbeta primers. Sequencing was performed with immunoSEQ multiplex PCR; in TCRdb, only in-frame clones are kept and a portion is missing. Of fewer than 200,000 clones listed, 80% are singletons. Sequences were obtained from PBMCs. The receptor set was obtained from a man between 25 and 39 years old in good health and CMV-seronegative.

This chain joins TRBV30 and TRBJ2-7; TRBD1 is a possible D gene (5 bases). Per the germline V gene, CDR1 is GTSNPN and CDR2 is SVGIG (reference sequence). This CDR3 comprises 12 residues. The CDR3 here is CAGAVLAYEQYF. CDR3 DNA sequence: TGTGCTGGGGCAGTCCTTGCCTACGAGCAGTACTTC.

The chain links TRBV4-1 to TRBJ2-7, with 7 positions matching TRBD1. V trimming: 0 bases; J trimming: 7 bases; junction bases outside the gene matches: 9. There are 15 residues in the CDR3. Germline CDR1 reads MGHRA; CDR2 reads YSYEKL. The CDR3 coding sequence is TGCGCCAGCAGCCAAGAATTGACAGGGTTCGGGGAGCAGTACTTC. Encoded protein: CASSQELTGFGEQYF.

The chain is built from TRBV7-3 and TRBJ1-2, with D possibly being TRBD1 (6 bases). V was trimmed by 4 bases and J by 10 bases, leaving 16 bases between them. This CDR3 is built from 13 residues. CDR1 is SGHTA, CDR2 FQGTGA, per germline. CDR3: CASSWGRTDNYTF. DNA of the CDR3: TGTGCCAGCAGCTGGGGGCGGACAGACAACTACACCTTC.

A single count supports this clone. J is TRBJ1-5 and V is TRBV19, with 12 bases fitting TRBD1. Germline V gene sequence: CDR1 LNHDA, CDR2 SQIVND (reference sequence). Germline trimming cut 6 bases from V and 4 bases from J; bases unmatched to any gene: 4. CDR3 size: 15 residues. CDR3 DNA: TGTGCCAGTAGGTTGGGACAGGGGGCAAATCAGCCCCAGCATTTT. It is translated as CASRLGQGANQPQHF.

The chain links TRBV30 to TRBJ2-1, with 12 nucleotides matching TRBD2. Germline-derived CDR1 and CDR2 are GTSNPN and SVGIG (reference sequence). The CDR3 is made up of 16 amino acids. V shed 2 bases, J shed 7 bases, and the junction held 9 bases outside the gene matches. The CDR3 sequence: CAWSPLGLAGRNEQFF. The CDR3 DNA reads TGTGCCTGGAGTCCACTCGGACTAGCGGGGAGGAATGAGCAGTTCTTC.

The J gene is TRBJ1-1, the V gene TRBV7-2; 9 bases fit TRBD1. Germline V lookup: CDR1 SGHTA, CDR2 FQGNSA. The CDR3 is 14 residues long. J gave up 3 bases and V 3 bases, and 2 bases lay outside the gene matches. The CDR3 reads CASSLGTGYTEAFF. CDR3 in DNA: TGTGCCAGCAGCTTGGGGACAGGGTACACTGAAGCTTTCTTT.

V and J are TRBV5-1 and TRBJ2-5, with D possibly TRBD2 on 5 matching bases. Germline CDR1 is SGHRS and CDR2 is YFSETQ. Trimming removed 5 bases from V and 5 bases from J, with 13 bases in between. The CDR3 loop spans 13 amino acids. The CDR3 nucleotides are TGCGCCAGCAGGGATGGGAGCGGTGAGACCCAGTACTTC. This translates into CASRDGSGETQYF.

This chain joins TRBV6-5 and TRBJ2-1, with a tentative D call TRBD2 (5 bases). Germline V CDR1 and CDR2: MNHEY, SVGAGI. There are 16 residues in the CDR3. The germline V and J ends were trimmed by 1 base and 0 bases, with 10 bases remaining between them. The CDR3 loop reads CASSYLVGGSYNEQFF. The DNA of the CDR3 is TGTGCCAGCAGTTACTTAGTCGGAGGCTCCTACAATGAGCAGTTCTTC.

The V gene is TRBV19, the J gene TRBJ1-1; tentative D call: TRBD1 (5 bases). Germline assignment: CDR1 LNHDA and CDR2 SQIVND (reference sequence). CDR3 size: 14 residues. Trimming shortened V by 5 bases and J by 1 base, and 11 bases separated the two germline ends. The CDR3 reads CASSLTAPNTEAFF. The CDR3 nucleotides are TGTGCCAGTAGTCTGACAGCGCCGAACACTGAAGCTTTCTTT.

The rearrangement links TRBV5-4 to TRBJ1-6, with D perhaps TRBD1 (5 bases). V lost 4 bases, J lost 7 bases, and 15 bases lay in between. There are 15 residues in the CDR3. Germline lookup yields CDR1 SGHNT and CDR2 YYREEE (reference sequence). The DNA of the CDR3 is TGTGCCAGCAGCCCGGAGGGGTCCCGGAATTCACCCCTCCACTTT. Translated: CASSPEGSRNSPLHF.

The chain uses TRBV18 and TRBJ2-3; D is undetermined. Germline V gives CDR1 KGHSH, CDR2 LQKENI. Between the trimmed V and J ends, which lost 3 bases and 2 bases, there was a span of 15 bases. The CDR3 length is 16 residues. The DNA of the CDR3 is TGTGCCAGCTCACCGCTAGACCTCGGTAACACAGATACGCAGTATTTT. It yields the protein CASSPLDLGNTDTQYF.

The chain carries TRBV9 and TRBJ1-2; 9 bases map to TRBD1. Germline values: CDR1 SGDLS, CDR2 YYNGEE. The junction had 4 bases not matched to a gene; V was cut back by 2 bases and J by 5 bases. This CDR3 is built from 14 residues. The CDR3 protein is CASSVGGTGYGYTF. The CDR3 DNA reads TGTGCCAGCAGCGTTGGCGGGACAGGGTATGGCTACACCTTC.